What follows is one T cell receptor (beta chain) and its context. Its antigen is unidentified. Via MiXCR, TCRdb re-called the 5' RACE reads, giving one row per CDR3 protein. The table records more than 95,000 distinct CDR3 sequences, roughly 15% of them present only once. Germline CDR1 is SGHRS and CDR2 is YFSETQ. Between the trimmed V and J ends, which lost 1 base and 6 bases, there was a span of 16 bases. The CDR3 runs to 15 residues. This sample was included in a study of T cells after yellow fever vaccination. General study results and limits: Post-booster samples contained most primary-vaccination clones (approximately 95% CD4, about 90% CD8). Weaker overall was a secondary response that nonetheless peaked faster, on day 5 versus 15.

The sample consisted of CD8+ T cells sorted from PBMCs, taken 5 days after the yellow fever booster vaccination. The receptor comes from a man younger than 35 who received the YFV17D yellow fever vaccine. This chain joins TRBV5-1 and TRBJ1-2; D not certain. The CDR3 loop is CASSLTLNGQHGYTF. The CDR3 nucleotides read TGCGCCAGCAGCTTGACCCTAAATGGCCAACATGGCTACACCTTC.